A single sample is the source of the 30 T cell receptor beta chains below, sequenced in a study of blood T cells in healthy people across ages. With a J-beta primer mix and a sample-barcoded 5' primer, a second PCR ran about 7 to 12 cycles. Via MiXCR, TCRdb re-called the 5' RACE reads, giving one row per CDR3 protein. The table has about 680,000 distinct CDR3 sequences, more than 40% seen once; the top ten hold around a third. Source material: blood. The receptor source for this set is a woman aged 55-69 years in good health.

This clonotype was picked up a small number of times. V is TRBV20-1 and J is TRBJ2-3; no clear D gene. V was shortened by 0 bases and J by 2 bases, with 9 bases between the two germline ends. The CDR3 sequence is 14 residues long. Germline values: CDR1 DFQATT, CDR2 SNEGSKA (reference sequence). The CDR3 DNA reads as TGCAGTGCTAGAGATCCCGTTCACACAGATACGCAGTATTTT. Amino acids: CSARDPVHTDTQYF.

V usage is TRBV27 and J usage is TRBJ1-4; D unresolved. V dropped 4 bases and J dropped 3 bases, with 9 bases sitting between them. CDR1 is MNHEY, CDR2 SMNVEV, per germline (reference sequence). CDR3 length: 14 residues. The CDR3 sequence is CASSYAASNEKLFF. In DNA, the CDR3 is TGTGCCAGCAGTTATGCGGCTTCTAATGAAAAACTGTTTTTT.

Concerning this clonotype: A read error may explain this, as a much larger clone is one base away. This rearrangement joins TRBV7-2 to TRBJ2-5, with 8 bases lining up with TRBD1. CDR1 SGHTA and CDR2 FQGNSA come from the germline V gene. With 1 base clipped from V and 6 bases from J, the junction kept 7 bases outside the gene matches. The length of the CDR3 is 15 residues. DNA of the CDR3: TGTGCCAGCAGCTTAGAAACAGGGGGGTGGAAGACCCAGTACTTC. This translates into CASSLETGGWKTQYF.

This clonotype was detected only once. This chain links TRBV7-2 with TRBJ2-7; D not certain. Deletions cut 2 bases from V and 2 bases from J, with 7 bases between. CDR1 and CDR2 from the germline V gene are SGHTA and FQGNSA. The CDR3 is made up of 13 amino acids. Written as DNA, the CDR3 is TGTGCCAGCAGCTTAAACTACCCCTACGAGCAGTACTTC. It specifies CASSLNYPYEQYF.

The sample holds a few counts of this clonotype. The V gene is TRBV6-5, the J gene TRBJ1-4; 10 nucleotides match TRBD1. Germline V gene sequence: CDR1 MNHEY, CDR2 SVGAGI. The CDR3 spans 15 residues. The trim removed 0 bases at V and 8 bases at J, leaving 3 bases unmatched. The CDR3 region is CASSYSTGGQEKLFF. The CDR3 DNA sequence: TGTGCCAGCAGTTACTCGACAGGGGGCCAGGAAAAACTGTTTTTT.

The rearrangement links TRBV3-1 to TRBJ2-3; 8 bases match TRBD2. CDR1 is LGHDT and CDR2 is YNNKEL in the germline V gene (reference sequence). After removal of 9 bases from V and 4 bases from J, the junction contained 12 bases not matched to a gene. The CDR3 consists of 15 residues. DNA of the CDR3: TGTGCCAGTGGTAAAGCAAGCGGGAGCGCAGATACGCAGTATTTT. Amino acid sequence: CASGKASGSADTQYF.

The chain uses TRBV20-1 and TRBJ2-1; TRBD2 agrees at 13 bases. The DNA end is a closer match to TRBJ2-7, so the J assignment may be wrong. This CDR3 comprises 16 residues. Germline V lookup: CDR1 DFQATT, CDR2 SNEGSKA (reference sequence). This CDR3 is CSARESLAGGQDEQYF. In DNA form, the CDR3 reads TGCAGTGCTAGAGAGTCACTAGCGGGAGGGCAGGATGAGCAGTACTTC.

The V gene is TRBV6-5, the J gene TRBJ2-7; D perhaps matches TRBD1 (5 bases). Looked up from germline, CDR1 is MNHEY and CDR2 is SVGAGI. Trimming left V 0 bases short and J 6 bases short, with 18 bases between. The CDR3 is 16 residues long. Written as DNA, the CDR3 is TGTGCCAGCAGTTACTCGATCGTGGCCAGGGCCCGCGAGCAGTACTTC. This translates into CASSYSIVARAREQYF.

This chain uses TRBV20-1 with TRBJ1-6; possible D gene TRBD1, 6 bases. This CDR3 comprises 14 residues. Trimming took 4 bases from V and 7 from J, leaving 14 bases between them. Germline CDR1 and CDR2: DFQATT and SNEGSKA (reference sequence). CDR3 region: CSANTGSPNSPLHF. CDR3 in DNA: TGCAGTGCTAACACAGGGTCGCCAAATTCACCCCTCCACTTT.

The chain couples TRBV4-2 to TRBJ1-2, with no clear D. V lost 1 base to trimming and J lost 0 bases, with 9 bases between them. This CDR3 is 15 amino acids long. Germline V gives CDR1 LGHNA, CDR2 YNFKEQ. CDR3 coding DNA: TGTGCCAGCAGCCAAGCGGCGGATACTAACTATGGCTACACCTTC. Amino acids: CASSQAADTNYGYTF.

V usage is TRBV6-1 and J usage is TRBJ2-5; D may correspond to TRBD1 or TRBD2 (5 bases each). V was cut by 8 bases and J by 5 bases, with 24 bases left in between. Germline CDR1 is MNHNS and CDR2 is SASEGT. The CDR3 spans 16 residues. CDR3 residues: CASREEIGGFGETQYF. CDR3 nucleotides: TGTGCCAGCCGCGAAGAAATTGGGGGTTTCGGCGAGACCCAGTACTTC.

The table lists this clonotype with a few counts. The chain links TRBV10-3 to TRBJ2-3, with a tentative D call TRBD2 (6 bases). CDR3 length: 14 residues. The V gene lost 3 bases and the J gene lost 3 bases, with 10 bases spanning the gap. Per the germline V gene, CDR1 is ENHRY and CDR2 is SYGVKD. The CDR3 region has the DNA TGTGCCATCAGTGACCCGGGACTGACAGATACGCAGTATTTT. This gives the protein CAISDPGLTDTQYF.

The chain combines TRBV25-1 with TRBJ2-1, with TRBD2 matching 8 bases. Germline lookup yields CDR1 MGHDK and CDR2 SYGVNS. The CDR3 contains 15 residues. Trimming removed 1 base from V and 9 bases from J; junction bases left unmatched: 8. The CDR3 spells CASSESQGLGVEQFF. In DNA form, the CDR3 reads TGTGCCAGCAGTGAATCCCAGGGACTAGGTGTTGAGCAGTTCTTC.

V and J are TRBV7-9 and TRBJ2-1; D remains ambiguous. Per the germline V gene, CDR1 is SEHNR and CDR2 is FQNEAQ (reference sequence). V lost 0 bases and J 9 bases, leaving 3 bases between the germline ends. This CDR3 has 11 amino acids. CDR3 nucleotide sequence: TGTGCCAGCAGCTTAGCGGCTGAGCAGTTCTTC. Its protein is CASSLAAEQFF.

With regard to this clonotype: At one of its ends the junction is not consistent with the germline gene, which may arise from a read error. CDR3 sequence: CAGSRDSSYEQYF. In DNA, the CDR3 is TGCGCCGGCAGCCGCGACAGTTCCTACGAGCAGTACTTC. The J gene is TRBJ2-7, the V gene TRBV5-1; D possibly corresponds to TRBD1 (5 bases). The CDR3 extends over 13 amino acids. Germline-derived CDR1 and CDR2 are SGHRS and YFSETQ.

This clonotype was picked up a small number of times. The rearrangement uses TRBV12-3 or TRBV12-4 and TRBJ1-6; no reliable D call. Between the trimmed V and J ends, which lost 6 bases and 11 bases, there was a span of 14 bases. The length of the CDR3 is 13 residues. This CDR3 reads CASSSPPPAPLHF. The CDR3 DNA reads TGTGCCAGCAGCTCGCCGCCGCCTGCACCCCTCCACTTT.

This clonotype was detected a few times. The rearrangement joins TRBV4-2 to TRBJ2-5; no clear D. V was shortened by 0 bases and J by 2 bases, with 7 bases between the two germline ends. The CDR3 is 14 amino acids. CDR1 LGHNA and CDR2 YNFKEQ come from the germline V gene. CDR3: CASSQEPVQETQYF. CDR3 DNA sequence: TGTGCCAGCAGCCAAGAGCCCGTACAAGAGACCCAGTACTTC.

This clonotype has a handful of counts. V gene TRBV5-5 combines with J gene TRBJ1-5; D remains ambiguous. The germline V and J ends were trimmed by 2 bases and 6 bases, with 9 bases remaining between them. Germline values: CDR1 SGHKS, CDR2 YYEKEE (reference sequence). CDR3 length equals 13 residues. CDR3 amino acids: CASSFWEGQPQHF. The CDR3 DNA sequence: TGTGCCAGCAGCTTCTGGGAAGGTCAGCCCCAGCATTTT.

The J gene is TRBJ2-7, the V gene TRBV4-2; 8 bases agree with TRBD1. The germline gives CDR1 LGHNA, CDR2 YNFKEQ. The CDR3 loop spans 17 amino acids. Germline trimming cut 3 bases from V and 3 bases from J; bases unmatched to any gene: 13. CDR3 loop: CASSHVHSGTGYYEQYF. Here the CDR3 DNA reads TGTGCCAGCAGCCACGTGCATTCCGGGACAGGTTACTACGAGCAGTACTTC.

V is TRBV14 and J is TRBJ1-4; a possible D gene is TRBD1 (5 bases). The germline CDR1 and CDR2 sequences are SGHDN and FVKESK. Trimming cost V 1 base and J 6 bases, with 12 bases left between them. This CDR3 is 15 amino acids long. Here the CDR3 DNA reads TGTGCCAGCAGCCAAGGCTGGGGCAGAGATGAAAAACTGTTTTTT. Protein: CASSQGWGRDEKLFF.

The rearrangement uses TRBV9 and TRBJ2-1; 10 bases fit TRBD1. The junction had 8 bases not matched to a gene; V was cut back by 4 bases and J by 4 bases. Germline lookup yields CDR1 SGDLS and CDR2 YYNGEE. This CDR3 is 16 amino acids long. The CDR3 here is CASSRSGTGEYNEQFF. CDR3 in DNA: TGTGCCAGCAGCCGCTCCGGGACAGGGGAATACAATGAGCAGTTCTTC. Together with reference TRBV9 and TRBJ2-1, the CDR3 gives the full variable domain: DSGVTQTPKHLITATGQRVTLRCSPRSGDLSVYWYQQSLDQGLQFLIQYYNGEERAKGNILERFSAQQFPDLHSELNLSSLELGDSALYFCASSRSGTGEYNEQFFGPGTRLTVL.

Remarks on this clonotype: A much more abundant neighbour one base away suggests this may be a read error. J is TRBJ2-1 and V is TRBV20-1; D unclear. V lost 2 bases, J lost 8 bases, and 4 bases lay in between. Germline V gene sequence: CDR1 DFQATT, CDR2 SNEGSKA (reference sequence). This CDR3 has 10 residues. CDR3 loop: CSARSDEQFF. DNA of the CDR3: TGCAGTGCTAGAAGTGATGAGCAGTTCTTC.

This rearrangement joins TRBV4-3 to TRBJ2-7, with D tentatively TRBD1 (6 bases). TRBJ2-5 matches the DNA end more closely, so the J call is doubtful. The V gene's germline CDR1 is LGHNA and CDR2 YSLEER. This CDR3 is built from 14 residues. CDR3 loop: CASSQETGTKTQYF. For the CDR3, the DNA is TGCGCCAGCAGCCAAGAAACAGGGACAAAGACCCAGTACTTC.

This clonotype was seen just once. This chain links TRBV2 with TRBJ2-1, with TRBD1 as a possible D gene (5 bases). The germline CDR1 and CDR2 sequences are SNHLY and FYNNEI. Trimming shortened V by 9 bases and J by 6 bases, and 12 bases separated the two germline ends. The CDR3 contains 12 residues. Here the CDR3 DNA reads TGTGCCAGTCACAGGCTCTTCAATGAGCAGTTCTTC. Protein sequence: CASHRLFNEQFF.

This clonotype was recorded a few times. The V gene is TRBV5-5, the J gene TRBJ2-5; no firm D call. The CDR3 is 14 residues long. Per germline, CDR1 SGHKS and CDR2 YYEKEE (reference sequence). V lost 1 base to trimming and J lost 5 bases, with 12 bases between them. The DNA for the CDR3 is TGTGCCAGCAGCTTGACAGTTCTTTTCGAGACCCAGTACTTC. This gives the protein CASSLTVLFETQYF.

This chain uses TRBV7-6 with TRBJ2-2, with 9 positions matching TRBD2. The CDR3 length is 15 residues. Losses at the gene ends were 5 bases for V and 5 bases for J; bases not matched to a gene: 6. Germline assignment: CDR1 SGHVS and CDR2 FNYEAQ. CDR3 nucleotide sequence: TGTGCCAGCAGCCCATCTACTAGCGGGACCGGGGAGCTGTTTTTT. As protein: CASSPSTSGTGELFF. The full variable domain, completed using reference TRBV7-6 and TRBJ2-2, is GAGVSQSPRYKVTKRGQDVALRCDPISGHVSLYWYRQALGQGPEFLTYFNYEAQQDKSGLPNDRFSAERPEGSISTLTIQRTEQRDSAMYRCASSPSTSGTGELFFGEGSRLTVL.

The chain recombines TRBV11-1 with TRBJ2-1, with D maybe TRBD2 (5 bases). The CDR3 runs to 15 residues. The germline CDR1 and CDR2 sequences are SGHAT and FQDESV (reference sequence). V was pared by 2 bases and J by 8 bases, with 16 bases between. The DNA of the CDR3 is TGTGCCAGCAGCTTACGGGCGGGTAGTGTCTATGAGCAGTTCTTC. This gives the protein CASSLRAGSVYEQFF.

This clonotype was counted at least ten times. This chain uses TRBV2 with TRBJ2-1; 10 bases agree with TRBD1. The CDR3 has 16 residues. Germline values: CDR1 SNHLY, CDR2 FYNNEI. V shed 4 bases, J shed 7 bases, and the junction held 10 bases outside the gene matches. CDR3 bases: TGTGCCAGCAGTGGAGGTCTTGGGACAGGGGTGAATGAGCAGTTCTTC. Residues: CASSGGLGTGVNEQFF.

V gene TRBV4-3 combines with J gene TRBJ2-7; D might be TRBD1 or TRBD2, each matching 5 bases. The ends were cut back, 2 bases at V and 6 bases at J, with 14 bases in the middle. The CDR3 has 14 amino acids. Germline CDR1 reads LGHNA; CDR2 reads YSLEER. This CDR3 is CASSQRQGVGEQYF. CDR3 coding DNA: TGCGCCAGCAGCCAACGCCAGGGAGTTGGCGAGCAGTACTTC.

This clonotype was found a few times. In DNA form, the CDR3 reads TGTGCCAGCAGCAATTTAGAACAGGGAAACTCTGGGGCCAACGTCCTGACTTTC. Its translation: CASSNLEQGNSGANVLTF. V and J are TRBV21-1 and TRBJ2-6; TRBD1, the table's D call, lacks a check against the DNA. TRBV21-1 is a pseudogene. The CDR3 covers 18 residues.